The text below deals with one TCR beta chain. No antigen is known for it. Germline loops: CDR1 SEHNR, CDR2 FQNEAQ (reference sequence). The CDR3 is 14 residues long. The data originate from a study of T cells expressing NK-cell markers. Across the whole study: Just one sequenced donor of eight was HCMV-seronegative, while seven were seropositive.

The study's findings and limits: Four donors likewise had their CD3+CD56-NKG2C+ fraction led by these clonotypes.

Each CDR3 protein gets one entry in TCRdb, which reprocessed the 5' RACE reads and gives no DNA. Recorded for this sample: roughly 150,000 distinct CDR3 sequences. The receptor was isolated from a man aged 18 to 69 in good health. Specimen: blood T cells: a sorted CD56 or NKG2C T cell subset, CD4+ or CD8+ T cells, or bulk PBMC T cells (not recorded which). The rearrangement uses TRBV7-9 and TRBJ2-3. This chain's CDR3 is CASQLALSTDTQYF.